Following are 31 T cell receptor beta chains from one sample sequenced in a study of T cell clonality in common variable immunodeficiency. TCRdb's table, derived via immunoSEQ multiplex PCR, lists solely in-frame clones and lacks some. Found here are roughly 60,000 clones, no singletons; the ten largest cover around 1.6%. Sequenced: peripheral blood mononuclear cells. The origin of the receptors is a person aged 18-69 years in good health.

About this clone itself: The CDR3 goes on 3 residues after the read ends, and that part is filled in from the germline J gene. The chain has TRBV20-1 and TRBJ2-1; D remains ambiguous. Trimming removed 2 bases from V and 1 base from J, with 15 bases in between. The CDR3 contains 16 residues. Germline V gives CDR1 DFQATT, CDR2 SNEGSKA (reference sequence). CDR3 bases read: TGCAGTGCTAGACGTCCAGACACGGTGTCCTACAATGAG. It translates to CSARRPDTVSYNE. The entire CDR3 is CSARRPDTVSYNEQFF.

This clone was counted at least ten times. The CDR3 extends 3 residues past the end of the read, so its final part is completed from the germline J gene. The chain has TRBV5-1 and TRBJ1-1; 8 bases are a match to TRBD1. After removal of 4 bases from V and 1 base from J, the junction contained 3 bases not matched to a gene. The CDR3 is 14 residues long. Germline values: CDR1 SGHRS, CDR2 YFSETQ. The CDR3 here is CASSQGTGNTEAFF. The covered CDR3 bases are TGCGCCAGCAGCCAGGGGACAGGGAACACTGAA.

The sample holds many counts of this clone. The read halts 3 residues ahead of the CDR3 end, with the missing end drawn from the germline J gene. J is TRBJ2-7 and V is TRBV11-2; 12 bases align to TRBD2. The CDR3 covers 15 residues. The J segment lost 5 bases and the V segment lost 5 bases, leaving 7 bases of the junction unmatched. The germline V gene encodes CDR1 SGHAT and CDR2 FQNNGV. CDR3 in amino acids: CASSKTSGSGNEQYF. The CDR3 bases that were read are TGTGCCAGCAGCAAGACTAGCGGGAGTGGCAACGAG. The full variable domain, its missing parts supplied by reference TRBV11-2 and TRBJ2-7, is EAGVAQSPRYKIIEKRQSVAFWCNPISGHATLYWYQQILGQGPKLLIQFQNNGVVDDSQLPKDRFSAERLKGVDSTLKIQPAKLEDSAVYLCASSKTSGSGNEQYFGPGTRLTVT.

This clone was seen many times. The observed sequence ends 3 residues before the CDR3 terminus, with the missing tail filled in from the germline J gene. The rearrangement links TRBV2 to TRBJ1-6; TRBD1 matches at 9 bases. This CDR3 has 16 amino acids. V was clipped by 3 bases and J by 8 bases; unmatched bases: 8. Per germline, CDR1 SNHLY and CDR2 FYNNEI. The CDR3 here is CASSEGTGTIYSPLHF. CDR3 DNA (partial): TGTGCCAGCAGTGAGGGGACAGGGACTATTTATTCACCC.

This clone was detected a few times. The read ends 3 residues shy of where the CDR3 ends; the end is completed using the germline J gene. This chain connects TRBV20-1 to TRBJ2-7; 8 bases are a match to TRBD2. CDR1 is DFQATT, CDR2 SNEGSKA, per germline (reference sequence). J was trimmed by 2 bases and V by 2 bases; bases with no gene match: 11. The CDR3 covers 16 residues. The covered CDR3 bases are TGCAGTGCTAGACCCGTCCTAAAGCGGGGGCCCTACGAG. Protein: CSARPVLKRGPYE. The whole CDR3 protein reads CSARPVLKRGPYEQYF.

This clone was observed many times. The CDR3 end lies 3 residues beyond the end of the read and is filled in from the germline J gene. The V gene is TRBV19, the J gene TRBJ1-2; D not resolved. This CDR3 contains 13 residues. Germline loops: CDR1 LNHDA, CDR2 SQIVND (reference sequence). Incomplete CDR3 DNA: TGTGCCAGTAGTATAGACGCGGAGGCGGGC. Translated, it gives CASSIDAEAG. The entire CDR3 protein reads CASSIDAEAGYTF.

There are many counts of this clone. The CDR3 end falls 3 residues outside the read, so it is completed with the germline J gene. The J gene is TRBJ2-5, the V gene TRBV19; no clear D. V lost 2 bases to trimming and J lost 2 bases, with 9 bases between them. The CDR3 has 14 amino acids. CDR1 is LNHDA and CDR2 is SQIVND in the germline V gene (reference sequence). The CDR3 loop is CASSISGSQETQYF. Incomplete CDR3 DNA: TGTGCCAGTAGTATATCAGGCTCTCAAGAGACC.

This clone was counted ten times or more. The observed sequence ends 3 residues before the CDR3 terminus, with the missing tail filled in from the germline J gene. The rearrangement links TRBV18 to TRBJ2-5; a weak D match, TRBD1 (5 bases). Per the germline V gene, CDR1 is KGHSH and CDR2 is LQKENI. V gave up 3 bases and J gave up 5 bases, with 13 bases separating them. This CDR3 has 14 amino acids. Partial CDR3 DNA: TGTGCCAGCTCACCTGACAGTGCAGGCGAGACC. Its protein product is CASSPDSAGET. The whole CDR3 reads CASSPDSAGETQYF. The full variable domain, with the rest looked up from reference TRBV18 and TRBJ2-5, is NAGVMQNPRHLVRRRGQEARLRCSPMKGHSHVYWYRQLPEEGLKFMVYLQKENIIDESGMPKERFSAEFPKEGPSILRIQQVVRGDSAAYFCASSPDSAGETQYFGPGTRLLVL.

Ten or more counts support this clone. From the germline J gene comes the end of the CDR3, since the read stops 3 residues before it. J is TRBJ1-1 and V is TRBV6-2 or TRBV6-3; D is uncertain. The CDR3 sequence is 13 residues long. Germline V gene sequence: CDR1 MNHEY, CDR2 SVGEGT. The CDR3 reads CASSESGLMEAFF. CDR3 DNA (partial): TGTGCCAGCAGTGAGAGTGGACTCATGGAA.

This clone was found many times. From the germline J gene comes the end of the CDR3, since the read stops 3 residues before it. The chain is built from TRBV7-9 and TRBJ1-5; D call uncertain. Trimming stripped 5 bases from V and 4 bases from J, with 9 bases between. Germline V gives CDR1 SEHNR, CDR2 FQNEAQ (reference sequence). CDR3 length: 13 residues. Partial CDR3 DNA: TGTGCCAGCAGCCCAGGTGAGAATCAGCCC. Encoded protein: CASSPGENQP. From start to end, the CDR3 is CASSPGENQPQHF. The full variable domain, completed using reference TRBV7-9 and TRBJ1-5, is DTGVSQNPRHKITKRGQNVTFRCDPISEHNRLYWYRQTLGQGPEFLTYFQNEAQLEKSRLLSDRFSAERPKGSFSTLEIQRTEQGDSAMYLCASSPGENQPQHFGDGTRLSIL.

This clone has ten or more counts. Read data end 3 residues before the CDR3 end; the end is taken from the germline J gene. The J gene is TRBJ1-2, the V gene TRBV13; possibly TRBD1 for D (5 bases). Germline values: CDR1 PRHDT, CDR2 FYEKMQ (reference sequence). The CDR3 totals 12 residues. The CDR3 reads CASSTGPQGYTF. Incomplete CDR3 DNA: TGTGCCAGCAGCACAGGCCCCCAGGGC.

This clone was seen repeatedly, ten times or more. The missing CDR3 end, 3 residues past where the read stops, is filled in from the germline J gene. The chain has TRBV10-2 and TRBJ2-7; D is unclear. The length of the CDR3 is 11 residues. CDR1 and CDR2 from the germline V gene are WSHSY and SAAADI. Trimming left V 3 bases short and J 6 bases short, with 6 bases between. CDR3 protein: CASSDYSEQYF. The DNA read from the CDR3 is TGCGCCAGCAGTGATTACTCCGAG.

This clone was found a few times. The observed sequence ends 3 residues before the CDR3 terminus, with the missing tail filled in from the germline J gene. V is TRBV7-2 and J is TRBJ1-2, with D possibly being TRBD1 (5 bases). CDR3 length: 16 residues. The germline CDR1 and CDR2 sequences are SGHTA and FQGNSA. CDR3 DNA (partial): TGTGCCAGCAGCTTAGCACTAGCGTCCCAGGGCGATACC. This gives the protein CASSLALASQGDT. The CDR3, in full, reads CASSLALASQGDTYTF.

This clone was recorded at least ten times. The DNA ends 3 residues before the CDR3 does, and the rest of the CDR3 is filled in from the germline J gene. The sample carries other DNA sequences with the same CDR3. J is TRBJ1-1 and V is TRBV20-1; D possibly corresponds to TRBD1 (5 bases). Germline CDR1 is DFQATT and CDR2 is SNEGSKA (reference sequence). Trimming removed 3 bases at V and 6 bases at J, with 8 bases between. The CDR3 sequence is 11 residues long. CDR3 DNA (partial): TGCAGTGCTAGGGGGGGACCTGAA. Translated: CSARGGPE. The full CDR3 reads CSARGGPEAFF.

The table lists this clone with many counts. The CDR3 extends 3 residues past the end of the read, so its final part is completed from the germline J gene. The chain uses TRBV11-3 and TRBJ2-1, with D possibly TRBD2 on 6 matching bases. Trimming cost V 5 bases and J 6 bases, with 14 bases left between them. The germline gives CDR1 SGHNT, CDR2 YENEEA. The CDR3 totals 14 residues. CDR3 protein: CASSRGIRSNEQFF. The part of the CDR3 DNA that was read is TGTGCCAGCAGCCGCGGGATCCGCAGCAATGAG. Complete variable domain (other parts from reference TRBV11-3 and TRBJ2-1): EAGVVQSPRYKIIEKKQPVAFWCNPISGHNTLYWYLQNLGQGPELLIRYENEEAVDDSQLPKDRFSAERLKGVDSTLKIQPAELGDSAVYLCASSRGIRSNEQFFGPGTRLTVL.

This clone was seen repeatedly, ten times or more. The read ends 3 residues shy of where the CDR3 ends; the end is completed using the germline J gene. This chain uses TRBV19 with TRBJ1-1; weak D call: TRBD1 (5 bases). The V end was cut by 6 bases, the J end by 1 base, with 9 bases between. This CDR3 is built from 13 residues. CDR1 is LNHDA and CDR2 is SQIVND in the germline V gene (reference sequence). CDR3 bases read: TGTGCCAGTAGCCCAGGGTCGAACACTGAA. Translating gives CASSPGSNTE. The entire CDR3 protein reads CASSPGSNTEAFF.

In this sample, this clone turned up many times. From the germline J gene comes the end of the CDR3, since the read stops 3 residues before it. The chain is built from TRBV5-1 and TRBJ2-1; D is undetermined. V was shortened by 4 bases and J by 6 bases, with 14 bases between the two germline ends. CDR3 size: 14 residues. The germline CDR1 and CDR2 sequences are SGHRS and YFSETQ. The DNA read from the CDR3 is TGCGCCAGCAGCCTAAGTCAACCGGTCAATGAG. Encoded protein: CASSLSQPVNE. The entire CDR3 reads CASSLSQPVNEQFF.

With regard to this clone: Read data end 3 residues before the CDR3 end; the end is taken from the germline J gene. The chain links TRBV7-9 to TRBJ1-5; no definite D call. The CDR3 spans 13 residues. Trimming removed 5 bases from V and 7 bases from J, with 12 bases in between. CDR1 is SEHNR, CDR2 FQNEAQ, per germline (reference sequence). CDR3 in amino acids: CASSDLAGQPQHF. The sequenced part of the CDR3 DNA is TGTGCCAGCAGCGACCTTGCAGGCCAGCCC.

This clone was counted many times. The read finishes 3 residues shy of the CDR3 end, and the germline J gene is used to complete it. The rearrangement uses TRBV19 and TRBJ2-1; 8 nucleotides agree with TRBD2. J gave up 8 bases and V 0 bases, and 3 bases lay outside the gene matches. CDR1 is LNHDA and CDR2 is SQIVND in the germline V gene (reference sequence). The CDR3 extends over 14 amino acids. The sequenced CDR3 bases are TGTGCCAGTAGTATAGACGGGACTAGTTATGAG. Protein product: CASSIDGTSYE. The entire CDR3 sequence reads CASSIDGTSYEQFF. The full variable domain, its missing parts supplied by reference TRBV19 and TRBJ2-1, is DGGITQSPKYLFRKEGQNVTLSCEQNLNHDAMYWYRQDPGQGLRLIYYSQIVNDFQKGDIAEGYSVSREKKESFPLTVTSAQKNPTAFYLCASSIDGTSYEQFFGPGTRLTVL.

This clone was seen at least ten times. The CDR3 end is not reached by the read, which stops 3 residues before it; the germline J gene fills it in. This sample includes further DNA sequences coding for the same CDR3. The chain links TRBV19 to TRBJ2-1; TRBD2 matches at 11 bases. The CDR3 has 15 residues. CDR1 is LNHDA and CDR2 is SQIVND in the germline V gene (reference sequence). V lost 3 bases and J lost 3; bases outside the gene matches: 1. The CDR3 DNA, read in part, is TGTGCCAGTAGTATCGGGACTAGCGGCTACAATGAG. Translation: CASSIGTSGYNE. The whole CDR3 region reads CASSIGTSGYNEQFF.

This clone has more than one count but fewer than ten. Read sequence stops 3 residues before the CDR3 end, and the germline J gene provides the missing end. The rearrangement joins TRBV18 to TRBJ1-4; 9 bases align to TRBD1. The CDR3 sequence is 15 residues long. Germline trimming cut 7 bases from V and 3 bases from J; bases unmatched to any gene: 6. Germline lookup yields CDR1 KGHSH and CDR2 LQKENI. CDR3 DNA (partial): TGTGCCAGCTTGCCAAACAGGGGGCCTAATGAAAAA. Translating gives CASLPNRGPNEK. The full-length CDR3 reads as CASLPNRGPNEKLFF.

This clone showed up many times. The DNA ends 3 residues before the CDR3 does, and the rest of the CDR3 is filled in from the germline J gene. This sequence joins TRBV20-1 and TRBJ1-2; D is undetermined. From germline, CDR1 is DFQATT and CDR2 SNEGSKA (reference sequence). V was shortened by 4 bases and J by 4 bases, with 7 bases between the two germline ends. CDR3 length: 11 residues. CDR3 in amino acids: CSAIRLYGYTF. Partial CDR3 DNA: TGCAGTGCTATAAGACTCTATGGC.

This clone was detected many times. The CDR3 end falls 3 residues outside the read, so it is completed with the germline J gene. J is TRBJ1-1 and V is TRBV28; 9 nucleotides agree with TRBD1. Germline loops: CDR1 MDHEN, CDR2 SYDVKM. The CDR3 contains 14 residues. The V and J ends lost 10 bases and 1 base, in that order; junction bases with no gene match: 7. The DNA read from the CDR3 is TGTGCCATTTGTAGGGACAGGGAGAACACTGAA. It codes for CAICRDRENTE. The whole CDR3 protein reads CAICRDRENTEAFF.

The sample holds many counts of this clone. The CDR3 is CASSLVALAVYEQYF. The part of the CDR3 DNA that was read is TGCGCCAGCAGCTTGGTTGCTCTAGCCGTATACGAG. V gene TRBV5-1 combines with J gene TRBJ2-7; D possibly corresponds to TRBD2 (5 bases). The read gets to within 3 residues of the CDR3 end, and the germline J gene fills in the rest. Per the germline V gene, CDR1 is SGHRS and CDR2 is YFSETQ. V was pared by 0 bases and J by 4 bases, with 14 bases between. The CDR3 consists of 15 residues.

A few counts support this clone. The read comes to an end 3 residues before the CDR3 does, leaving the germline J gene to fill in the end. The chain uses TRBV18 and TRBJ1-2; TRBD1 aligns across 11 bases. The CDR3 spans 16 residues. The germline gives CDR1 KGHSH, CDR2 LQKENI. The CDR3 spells CASSFTGTGGPDTYTF. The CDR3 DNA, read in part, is TGTGCCAGCTCATTCACCGGGACAGGGGGGCCAGATACC. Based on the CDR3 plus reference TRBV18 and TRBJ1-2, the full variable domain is NAGVMQNPRHLVRRRGQEARLRCSPMKGHSHVYWYRQLPEEGLKFMVYLQKENIIDESGMPKERFSAEFPKEGPSILRIQQVVRGDSAAYFCASSFTGTGGPDTYTFGSGTRLTVV.

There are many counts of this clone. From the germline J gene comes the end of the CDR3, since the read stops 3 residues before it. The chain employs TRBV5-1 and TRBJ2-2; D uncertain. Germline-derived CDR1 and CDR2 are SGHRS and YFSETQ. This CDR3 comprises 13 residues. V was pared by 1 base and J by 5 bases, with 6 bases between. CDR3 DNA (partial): TGCGCCAGCAGCTTGAGCAGGACCGGGGAG. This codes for CASSLSRTGE. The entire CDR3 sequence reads CASSLSRTGELFF.

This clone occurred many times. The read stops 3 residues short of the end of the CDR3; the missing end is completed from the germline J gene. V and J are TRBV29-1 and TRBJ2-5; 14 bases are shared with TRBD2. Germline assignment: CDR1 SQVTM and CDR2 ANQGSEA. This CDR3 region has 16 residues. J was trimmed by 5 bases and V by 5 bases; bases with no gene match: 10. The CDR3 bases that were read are TGCAGCGTTACCGGACTAGCGGGAGGATCGGGTGAGACC. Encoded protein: CSVTGLAGGSGET. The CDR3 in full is CSVTGLAGGSGETQYF.

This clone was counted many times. The CDR3 sequence: CASSDPSDGPPGLAGVDEQFF. The sequenced CDR3 bases are TGTGCCAGCAGTGACCCCTCCGACGGCCCGCCGGGACTAGCGGGAGTCGATGAG. The chain recombines TRBV6-4 with TRBJ2-1, with 14 nucleotides matching TRBD2. Read data end 3 residues before the CDR3 end; the end is taken from the germline J gene. From germline, CDR1 is MRHNA and CDR2 SNTAGT. The CDR3 is 21 amino acids. The V and J ends lost 2 bases and 8 bases, in that order; junction bases with no gene match: 20.

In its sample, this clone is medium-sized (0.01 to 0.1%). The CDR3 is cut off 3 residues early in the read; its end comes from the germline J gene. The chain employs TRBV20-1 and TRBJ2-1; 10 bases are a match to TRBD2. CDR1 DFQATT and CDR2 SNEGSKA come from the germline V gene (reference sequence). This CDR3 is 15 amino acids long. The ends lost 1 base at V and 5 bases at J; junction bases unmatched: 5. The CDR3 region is CSARGRTSGDNEQFF. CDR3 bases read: TGCAGTGCTAGAGGGAGGACTAGCGGAGACAATGAG.

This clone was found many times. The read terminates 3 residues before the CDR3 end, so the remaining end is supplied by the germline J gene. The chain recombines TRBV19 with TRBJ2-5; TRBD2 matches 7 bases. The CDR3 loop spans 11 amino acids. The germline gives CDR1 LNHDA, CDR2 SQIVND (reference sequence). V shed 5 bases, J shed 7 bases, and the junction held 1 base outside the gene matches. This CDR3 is CASSGLGTQYF. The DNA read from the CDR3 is TGTGCCAGTAGTGGACTAGGGACC.

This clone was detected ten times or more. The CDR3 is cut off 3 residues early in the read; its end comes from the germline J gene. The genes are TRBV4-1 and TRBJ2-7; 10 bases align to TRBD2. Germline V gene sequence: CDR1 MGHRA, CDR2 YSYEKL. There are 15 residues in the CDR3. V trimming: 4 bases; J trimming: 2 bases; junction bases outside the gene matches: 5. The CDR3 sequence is CASSLIAGGPYEQYF. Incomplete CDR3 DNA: TGCGCCAGCAGCCTAATAGCGGGAGGCCCCTACGAG.